These 32 T cell receptor beta chains originate from one sample sequenced in a study of T cells in women clearing cervical HPV infection. Repertoires were generated with immunoSEQ multiplex PCR, while TCRdb's copy carries only in-frame clones and drops some. The sample has some 30,000 clones. Sequences were obtained from blood buffy coat. The receptor source for this set is a woman between 18 and 75 years old with a cervical HPV16 infection that either progressed to CIN3+ or cleared (not recorded which).

As to this clone: The read ends 3 residues before the CDR3 terminus; that terminus is restored from the germline J gene. J is TRBJ1-6 and V is TRBV6-1, with D uncertain. In germline, CDR1 is MNHNS, CDR2 SASEGT. The CDR3 runs to 15 residues. The V and J ends lost 2 bases and 7 bases respectively, with 12 bases between them. This chain's CDR3 is CASSEIYPPNSPLHF. CDR3 DNA, as far as it was read: TGTGCCAGCAGTGAAATCTACCCCCCCAATTCACCC.

Notes on this clone: The observed sequence ends 3 residues before the CDR3 terminus, with the missing tail filled in from the germline J gene. The rearrangement links TRBV2 to TRBJ2-1; 8 bases are shared with TRBD1. V gave up 8 bases and J gave up 8 bases; unmatched junction bases: 8. This CDR3 comprises 13 residues. Per germline, CDR1 SNHLY and CDR2 FYNNEI. This chain's CDR3 is CASGQGPSDEQFF. The CDR3 bases that were read are TGTGCCAGCGGACAGGGCCCCTCTGATGAG.

The CDR3 sequence is CSVERQTSTDTQYF. Incomplete CDR3 DNA: TGCAGCGTTGAAAGGCAGACTAGCACAGATACG. The rearrangement joins TRBV29-1 to TRBJ2-3; no firm D call. The DNA ends 3 residues before the CDR3 does, and the rest of the CDR3 is filled in from the germline J gene. The CDR3 consists of 14 residues. Germline CDR1 is SQVTM and CDR2 is ANQGSEA. V was cut by 2 bases and J by 0 bases, with 9 bases left in between.

Measured by frequency, this clone is medium-sized. Coverage ceases 3 residues before the CDR3 finishes, and the germline J gene fills in the end. The chain recombines TRBV5-4 with TRBJ2-3, with TRBD2 matching over 7 bases. The CDR3 is 14 residues long. From germline, CDR1 is SGHNT and CDR2 YYREEE (reference sequence). Unmatched junction bases numbered 6, after V lost 2 bases and J lost 6 bases. The DNA read from the CDR3 is TGTGCCAGCAGCTTCGGCGGGAGTGTGGATACG. This codes for CASSFGGSVDT. From start to end, the CDR3 is CASSFGGSVDTQYF.

Of note for this clone: The sequenced fragment ends 3 residues before the CDR3 boundary, so the rest is inferred from the germline J gene. The chain links TRBV2 to TRBJ1-5; possibly TRBD1 for D (6 bases). Trimming stripped 4 bases from V and 5 bases from J, with 12 bases between. The germline V gene has CDR1 SNHLY and CDR2 FYNNEI. The CDR3 runs 14 residues. The sequenced CDR3 bases are TGTGCCAGCAGTGTCCCGGGGGGCGATCAGCCC. Its protein is CASSVPGGDQP. The whole CDR3 is CASSVPGGDQPQHF.

As for this clone: Read sequence stops 3 residues before the CDR3 end, and the germline J gene provides the missing end. V is TRBV5-1 and J is TRBJ2-7; 14 nucleotides line up with TRBD2. The V gene's germline CDR1 is SGHRS and CDR2 YFSETQ. Unmatched junction bases numbered 6, after V lost 5 bases and J lost 2 bases. The CDR3 spans 16 residues. The covered CDR3 bases are TGCGCCAGCAGTCCTGGACTAGCGGGAGGTGCCTACGAG. It codes for CASSPGLAGGAYE. The CDR3 in full is CASSPGLAGGAYEQYF.

In the case of this clone: The read finishes 3 residues shy of the CDR3 end, and the germline J gene is used to complete it. The chain has TRBV7-3 and TRBJ1-2; D is uncertain. This CDR3 region has 14 residues. Germline V lookup: CDR1 SGHTA, CDR2 FQGTGA. CDR3 bases read: TGTGCCAGCAGCTCCCAGCGGGAGGTTGATGAG. It yields the protein CASSSQREVDE. The full CDR3 reads CASSSQREVDEYTF.

On this clone itself: The CDR3 end is not reached by the read, which stops 3 residues before it; the germline J gene fills it in. This chain connects TRBV13 to TRBJ2-7, with a tentative D call TRBD2 (5 bases). Trimming removed 2 bases at V and 0 bases at J, with 8 bases between. CDR1 PRHDT and CDR2 FYEKMQ come from the germline V gene (reference sequence). This CDR3 is built from 14 residues. The part of the CDR3 DNA that was read is TGTGCCAGCAGCTTAAGCGGTACCTCCTACGAG. Its protein is CASSLSGTSYE. The full CDR3 sequence reads CASSLSGTSYEQYF.

As to this clone: The read halts 3 residues ahead of the CDR3 end, with the missing end drawn from the germline J gene. The same CDR3 can be traced to other DNA sequences in this sample. This chain uses TRBV30 with TRBJ1-1; D possibly corresponds to TRBD1 (6 bases). V gave up 0 bases and J gave up 4 bases, with 9 bases separating them. The CDR3 has 13 amino acids. Germline CDR1 reads GTSNPN; CDR2 reads SVGIG (reference sequence). CDR3 in amino acids: CAWSVTGSTEAFF. The part of the CDR3 DNA that was read is TGTGCCTGGAGTGTTACAGGGAGCACTGAA.

Turning to this clone: With the read ending 3 residues before the CDR3 end, the germline J gene is used to fill in that end. The chain uses TRBV4-1 and TRBJ2-3, with 8 nucleotides matching TRBD1. Germline CDR1 and CDR2: MGHRA and YSYEKL. This CDR3 is built from 16 residues. V shed 3 bases, J shed 4 bases, and the junction held 9 bases outside the gene matches. This CDR3 is CASSHEPGQASDTQYF. The covered CDR3 bases are TGCGCCAGCAGCCACGAACCGGGACAGGCGTCAGATACG.

Points on this clone: From the germline J gene comes the end of the CDR3, since the read stops 3 residues before it. The chain combines TRBV28 with TRBJ1-5; D is unresolved. This CDR3 has 14 amino acids. Germline V CDR1 and CDR2: MDHEN, SYDVKM. V gave up 6 bases and J gave up 0 bases, with 9 bases separating them. The covered CDR3 bases are TGTGCCAGCAGGACGGGTGGTAGCAATCAGCCC. Its protein product is CASRTGGSNQP. The full-length CDR3 reads as CASRTGGSNQPQHF.

Points on this clone: The read ends 3 residues early relative to the CDR3; the germline J gene fills the gap. This chain links TRBV7-3 with TRBJ2-3; TRBD1 is a possible D gene (8 bases). V gave up 5 bases and J gave up 4 bases, with 16 bases separating them. The CDR3 is 15 amino acids. CDR1 and CDR2 from the germline V gene are SGHTA and FQGTGA. CDR3 DNA (partial): TGTGCCAGCAGCCCAGGGGGCGGGAGTGCAGATACG. It is translated as CASSPGGGSADT. The CDR3 reads in full as CASSPGGGSADTQYF.

Worth noting for this clone: The DNA ends 3 residues before the CDR3 does, and the rest of the CDR3 is filled in from the germline J gene. The rearrangement links TRBV28 to TRBJ2-7; TRBD1 aligns across 11 bases. CDR1 is MDHEN and CDR2 is SYDVKM in the germline V gene. This CDR3 region has 15 residues. The junction had 3 bases not matched to a gene; V was cut back by 4 bases and J by 1 base. The CDR3 DNA, read in part, is TGTGCCAGCAGTTCCGGGACAGGGGGTTCCTACGAG. Its translation is CASSSGTGGSYE. The whole CDR3 protein is CASSSGTGGSYEQYF.

The sequenced CDR3 bases are TGCGCCAGCAGCTTGTTGTCAGGGAGGCAGAACGAG. It translates to CASSLLSGRQNE. The whole CDR3 protein is CASSLLSGRQNEAFF. This chain uses TRBV5-1 with TRBJ1-1, with D tentatively TRBD1 (5 bases). Coverage ceases 3 residues before the CDR3 finishes, and the germline J gene fills in the end. This CDR3 is 15 amino acids long. Per germline, CDR1 SGHRS and CDR2 YFSETQ.

In the case of this clone: The read gets to within 3 residues of the CDR3 end, and the germline J gene fills in the rest. This chain uses TRBV20-1 with TRBJ2-7, with 8 bases lining up with TRBD2. This CDR3 contains 14 residues. Germline CDR1 is DFQATT and CDR2 is SNEGSKA (reference sequence). Unmatched junction bases numbered 10, after V lost 5 bases and J lost 4 bases. CDR3 residues: CSAHFSGMSYEQYF. The CDR3 DNA, read in part, is TGCAGTGCTCACTTTAGCGGGATGTCGTACGAG.

Turning to this clone: The read ends 3 residues shy of where the CDR3 ends; the end is completed using the germline J gene. Within the sample, other DNA sequences also encode this same CDR3. The J gene is TRBJ2-2, the V gene TRBV6-2 or TRBV6-3; D not certain. V lost 3 bases and J 7 bases, leaving 9 bases between the germline ends. Germline V gene sequence: CDR1 MNHEY, CDR2 SVGEGT. The length of the CDR3 is 13 residues. The CDR3 sequence is CASSYKGGGELFF. The DNA read from the CDR3 is TGTGCCAGCAGTTATAAAGGTGGCGGGGAG.

About this clone: The observed sequence ends 3 residues before the CDR3 terminus, with the missing tail filled in from the germline J gene. The genes are TRBV5-1 and TRBJ2-7; possible D gene TRBD2, 5 bases. CDR1 and CDR2 from the germline V gene are SGHRS and YFSETQ. Trimming removed 0 bases from V and 3 bases from J, with 10 bases in between. CDR3 length: 14 residues. The covered CDR3 bases are TGCGCCAGCAGCTTGGCCCTAGCAGACTACGAG. This translates into CASSLALADYE. The CDR3 reads in full as CASSLALADYEQYF.

Comments on this clone: The read terminates 3 residues before the CDR3 end, so the remaining end is supplied by the germline J gene. This sequence joins TRBV24-1 and TRBJ2-1; possible D gene TRBD2, 7 bases. V was clipped by 1 base and J by 9 bases, with 15 bases between them. This CDR3 spans 15 amino acids. Germline assignment: CDR1 KGHDR and CDR2 SFDVKD. The CDR3 bases that were read are TGTGCCACCAGTGATTTAGGGGGGGCGCAAGTTGAG. This encodes CATSDLGGAQVE. The whole CDR3 sequence is CATSDLGGAQVEQFF.

With respect to this clone: The DNA ends 3 residues before the CDR3 does, and the rest of the CDR3 is filled in from the germline J gene. The V gene is TRBV7-9, the J gene TRBJ1-2; 11 bases map to TRBD1. CDR3 size: 15 residues. CDR1 and CDR2 from the germline V gene are SEHNR and FQNEAQ (reference sequence). J gave up 6 bases and V 5 bases, and 8 bases lay outside the gene matches. The CDR3 loop is CASSAPGQGVHGYTF. Partial CDR3 DNA: TGTGCCAGCAGCGCTCCGGGACAGGGGGTTCATGGC.

About this clone: The read finishes 3 residues shy of the CDR3 end, and the germline J gene is used to complete it. This rearrangement joins TRBV19 to TRBJ2-3, with a weak D call TRBD2 (7 bases). Germline CDR1 reads LNHDA; CDR2 reads SQIVND (reference sequence). There are 14 residues in the CDR3. Trimming removed 9 bases at V and 6 bases at J, with 19 bases between. The CDR3 protein is CASGWGHSGDTQYF. CDR3 DNA, as far as it was read: TGTGCCAGCGGGTGGGGGCATAGCGGGGATACG.

Comment on this clone: The read terminates 3 residues ahead of where the CDR3 ends, so the germline J gene completes it. The chain joins TRBV11-2 to TRBJ2-3; D not resolved. The CDR3 totals 14 residues. CDR1 and CDR2 (germline): SGHAT, FQNNGV. The CDR3 region is CASSDRWAMETQYF. The DNA read from the CDR3 is TGTGCCAGCAGCGACCGGTGGGCAATGGAGACG.

As for this clone: The CDR3 end lies 3 residues beyond the end of the read and is filled in from the germline J gene. The chain is built from TRBV9 and TRBJ2-1, with unresolved D. The ends were cut back, 4 bases at V and 6 bases at J, with 11 bases in the middle. The length of the CDR3 is 13 residues. Germline CDR1 reads SGDLS; CDR2 reads YYNGEE. The covered CDR3 bases are TGTGCCAGCAGCCCCCAGGTGGGCAATGAG. This codes for CASSPQVGNE. From start to end, the CDR3 is CASSPQVGNEQFF.

In the case of this clone: Read coverage stops 3 residues before the CDR3 terminus; the germline J gene supplies the remainder. This chain connects TRBV10-3 to TRBJ2-7; TRBD2 matches at 15 bases. This CDR3 region has 17 residues. Germline V gene data show CDR1 as ENHRY and CDR2 as SYGVKD. The V and J ends lost 4 bases and 5 bases, in that order; junction bases with no gene match: 9. Here the CDR3 reads CAISASGLAGGRDEQYF. Partial CDR3 DNA: TGTGCCATCAGTGCTTCGGGACTAGCGGGAGGCCGGGACGAG.

Turning to this clone: The DNA ends 3 residues before the CDR3 does, and the rest of the CDR3 is filled in from the germline J gene. The chain joins TRBV2 to TRBJ1-6; D is ambiguous. The V end was cut by 9 bases, the J end by 9 bases, with 15 bases between. CDR1 is SNHLY, CDR2 FYNNEI, per germline. The CDR3 loop spans 13 amino acids. The CDR3 is CASSRGDPSPLHF. The CDR3 bases that were read are TGTGCCAGTAGCCGGGGAGACCCTTCACCC.

In terms of frequency, this clone is medium-sized. The read ends 3 residues before the CDR3 terminus; that terminus is restored from the germline J gene. This chain connects TRBV30 to TRBJ2-5, with D possibly TRBD1 on 8 matching bases. V lost 5 bases to trimming and J lost 5 bases, with 15 bases between them. The CDR3 is 13 residues long. CDR1 and CDR2 (germline): GTSNPN, SVGIG (reference sequence). Here the CDR3 reads CAWGQGAGETQYF. Incomplete CDR3 DNA: TGTGCCTGGGGACAGGGAGCGGGGGAGACC.

Turning to this clone: Sequencing ends 3 residues short of the CDR3 end; the germline J gene provides the rest. This chain links TRBV20-1 with TRBJ1-2; 7 nucleotides line up with TRBD1. Germline V gene sequence: CDR1 DFQATT, CDR2 SNEGSKA (reference sequence). Trimming removed 7 bases from V and 1 base from J; junction bases left unmatched: 6. The CDR3 length is 13 residues. The sequenced CDR3 bases are TGCAGTGTTTCCGGGACAGTTAACTATGGC. Translation gives CSVSGTVNYG. The full CDR3 reads CSVSGTVNYGYTF.

On this clone: The CDR3 end falls 3 residues outside the read, so it is completed with the germline J gene. This chain joins TRBV11-2 and TRBJ2-3; no clear D gene. This CDR3 contains 12 residues. V dropped 5 bases and J dropped 6 bases, with 9 bases sitting between them. The V gene's germline CDR1 is SGHAT and CDR2 FQNNGV. This chain's CDR3 is CASSLRSDTQYF. The sequenced part of the CDR3 DNA is TGTGCCAGCAGCCTCAGGTCTGATACG. Full variable domain (missing parts from reference TRBV11-2 and TRBJ2-3): EAGVAQSPRYKIIEKRQSVAFWCNPISGHATLYWYQQILGQGPKLLIQFQNNGVVDDSQLPKDRFSAERLKGVDSTLKIQPAKLEDSAVYLCASSLRSDTQYFGPGTRLTVL.

On this clone itself: The read halts 3 residues ahead of the CDR3 end, with the missing end drawn from the germline J gene. This chain joins TRBV5-1 and TRBJ2-3, with D perhaps TRBD2 (6 bases). Germline V CDR1 and CDR2: SGHRS, YFSETQ. The V end lost 4 bases, the J end lost 6 bases, and 15 bases lay between the germline ends. This CDR3 comprises 14 residues. The covered CDR3 bases are TGCGCCAGCAGCCCCGACACGGAGGGGGATACG. Translating gives CASSPDTEGDT. The whole CDR3 protein is CASSPDTEGDTQYF.

Of note for this clone: Sequencing ends 3 residues short of the CDR3 end; the germline J gene provides the rest. J is TRBJ2-4 and V is TRBV14, with unresolved D. The CDR3 is made up of 13 amino acids. The germline CDR1 and CDR2 sequences are SGHDN and FVKESK. CDR3 amino acids: CASSRNLNYGQYF. The covered CDR3 bases are TGTGCCAGCAGCCGAAATCTTAACTATGGT.

With regard to this clone: Read sequence stops 3 residues before the CDR3 end, and the germline J gene provides the missing end. This chain connects TRBV29-1 to TRBJ2-7; no definite D call. There are 13 residues in the CDR3. Germline CDR1 is SQVTM and CDR2 is ANQGSEA. V lost 0 bases to trimming and J lost 3 bases, with 9 bases between them. Partial CDR3 DNA: TGCAGCGTTGAAGAGGGCAGGAACTACGAG. It yields the protein CSVEEGRNYE. The complete CDR3 reads CSVEEGRNYEQYF.

A note on this clone: The read ends 3 residues shy of where the CDR3 ends; the end is completed using the germline J gene. The chain is built from TRBV7-3 and TRBJ2-2, with 11 bases lining up with TRBD2. This CDR3 spans 16 amino acids. V lost 0 bases and J lost 4; bases outside the gene matches: 1. In germline, CDR1 is SGHTA, CDR2 FQGTGA. The sequenced part of the CDR3 DNA is TGTGCCAGCAGCTTAACACTAGCGGGGGCCACCGGGGAG. Its translation is CASSLTLAGATGE. The entire CDR3 protein is CASSLTLAGATGELFF. The full variable domain, its missing parts supplied by reference TRBV7-3 and TRBJ2-2, is GAGVSQTPSNKVTEKGKYVELRCDPISGHTALYWYRQSLGQGPEFLIYFQGTGAADDSGLPNDRFFAVRPEGSVSTLKIQRTERGDSAVYLCASSLTLAGATGELFFGEGSRLTVL.

A word on this clone: The read finishes 3 residues shy of the CDR3 end, and the germline J gene is used to complete it. This chain connects TRBV7-9 to TRBJ2-7; 11 positions match TRBD2. Germline trimming cut 1 base from V and 6 bases from J; bases unmatched to any gene: 5. CDR3 length equals 15 residues. Germline-derived CDR1 and CDR2 are SEHNR and FQNEAQ (reference sequence). The DNA read from the CDR3 is TGTGCCAGCAGCTTAGAGGTAGCGGGAGGGCTCGAG. Translation gives CASSLEVAGGLE. The entire CDR3 sequence reads CASSLEVAGGLEQYF.